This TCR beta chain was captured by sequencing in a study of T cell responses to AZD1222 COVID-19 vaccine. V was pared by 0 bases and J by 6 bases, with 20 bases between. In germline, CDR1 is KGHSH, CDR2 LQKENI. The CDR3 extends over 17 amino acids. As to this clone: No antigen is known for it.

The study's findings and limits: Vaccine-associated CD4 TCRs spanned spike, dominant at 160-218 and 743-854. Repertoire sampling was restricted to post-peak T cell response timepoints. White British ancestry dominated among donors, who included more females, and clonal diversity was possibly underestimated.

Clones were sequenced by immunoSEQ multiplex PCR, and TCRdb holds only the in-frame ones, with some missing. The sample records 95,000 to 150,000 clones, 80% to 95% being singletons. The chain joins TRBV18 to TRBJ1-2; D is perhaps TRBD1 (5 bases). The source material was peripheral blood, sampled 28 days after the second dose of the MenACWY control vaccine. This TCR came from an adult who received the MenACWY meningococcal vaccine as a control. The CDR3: CASSPPRARLGVDGYTF. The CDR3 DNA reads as TGTGCCAGCTCACCACCGAGGGCCCGTTTAGGGGTAGATGGCTACACCTTC.